Listed below are T cell receptor beta chains from one sample, sequenced in a study of response to subunit inactivated influenza vaccine. A single record per CDR3 protein comes from TCRdb applying MiXCR to the RT-PCR reads. Seen here are 500,000 to 550,000 distinct CDR3 sequences, about 8% observed once, and the top ten hold roughly 13%. The sequencing used PBMCs from blood, collected around 2 years after vaccination. These receptors all stem from a man aged 45-69 years who received an inactivated influenza vaccine. Both conserved end residues are part of each CDR3. A D gene is named only where the DNA matches it firmly. Only part of the rows carry a size: once, few, many, or a class if the clone is expanded.

v_gene	d_gene	abundance	j_gene	len	CDR3nt	CDR3aa
TRBV5-1	-	few	TRBJ2-1	17	TGCGCCAGCAGCTTGCGTTACTCGGAGGGCCGTTACAATGAGCAGTTCTTC	CASSLRYSEGRYNEQFF
TRBV20-1	TRBD2	many	TRBJ2-1	15	TGCAGTGCTAGATCTAGCGGGAGGTTCTACAATGAGCAGTTCTTC	CSARSSGRFYNEQFF
TRBV2	-	few	TRBJ1-4	16	TGTGCCAGCAGAAGATTTGACACCATATGGGGTGAAAAACTGTTTTTT	CASRRFDTIWGEKLFF
TRBV14	TRBD2	many	TRBJ2-7	14	TGTGCCAGCAGCCAAGCTAGCGGCCTCTACGAGCAGTACTTC	CASSQASGLYEQYF
TRBV6-1	TRBD2	few	TRBJ2-1	18	TGTGCCAGCCGGAGGGTGACTAGCAACTACCTCAGCTACAATGAGCAGTTCTTC	CASRRVTSNYLSYNEQFF
TRBV7-9	TRBD2	-	TRBJ2-5	14	TGTGCCAGCAGCGTAGCGGGAGCCCAAGAGACCCAGTACTTC	CASSVAGAQETQYF
TRBV5-1	-	-	TRBJ1-6	15	TGCGCCAGCAGCCCGATGGGGCAGGGAAGCTCACCCCTCCACTTT	CASSPMGQGSSPLHF
TRBV10-3	TRBD1	many	TRBJ1-2	14	TGTGCCATCAGTGGCGGACAGGGGACCTATGGCTACACCTTC	CAISGGQGTYGYTF
TRBV20-1	TRBD1	few	TRBJ1-1	15	TGCAGTGCTAGAACGGGACAGGGGGCGGGCACTGAAGCTTTCTTT	CSARTGQGAGTEAFF
TRBV12-3/TRBV12-4	-	many	TRBJ2-7	14	TGTGCCAGCAGTTTATATCCTAACTCCTACGAGCAGTACTTC	CASSLYPNSYEQYF
TRBV7-8	-	few	TRBJ1-1	14	TGTGCCAGCAGCTTAGGTACAGGGTCCACTGAAGCTTTCTTT	CASSLGTGSTEAFF
TRBV10-3	-	many	TRBJ2-1	16	TGTGCCATCAGTGAGTCGGGGACACCCTCCTACAATGAGCAGTTCTTC	CAISESGTPSYNEQFF
TRBV6-5	-	many	TRBJ2-3	15	TGTGCCAGCAGTTACTCCAGGACGCGCACAGATACGCAGTATTTT	CASSYSRTRTDTQYF
TRBV18	-	-	TRBJ2-1	13	TGTGCCAGCTCACCCGTGACCAGGGGTGAGCAGTTCTTC	CASSPVTRGEQFF
TRBV7-9	TRBD1	few	TRBJ2-7	12	TGTGCCAGCAGCGGGGACAGCGACGAGCAGTACTTC	CASSGDSDEQYF
TRBV4-1	-	few	TRBJ1-2	16	TGCGCCAGCAGCCAAGGGGGGGGGCGTGGGAACTATGGCTACACCTTC	CASSQGGGRGNYGYTF
TRBV12-3/TRBV12-4	TRBD1	-	TRBJ2-1	16	TGTGCCAGCACTGACCGGACAGGCCTACTTTACAATGAGCAGTTCTTC	CASTDRTGLLYNEQFF
TRBV7-2	-	many	TRBJ2-7	11	TGTGCCAGCAGCTTATACCACGAGCAGTACTTC	CASSLYHEQYF
TRBV10-3	-	-	TRBJ1-2	15	TGTGCCATCAGTGGCCCTACCGACAGACTATATGGCTACACCTTC	CAISGPTDRLYGYTF
TRBV15	TRBD2	-	TRBJ2-1	20	TGTGCCACCAGCAGAGATGTTAGCGGGAGTAAGGTCGGCTCCTACAATGAGCAGTTCTTC	CATSRDVSGSKVGSYNEQFF
TRBV7-9	TRBD1	few	TRBJ2-1	13	TGTGCCATCACAGGGGGCGCCTACAATGAGCAGTTCTTC	CAITGGAYNEQFF
TRBV2	-	many	TRBJ2-3	14	TGTGCCAGCCAATCGGGACTCCGCACAGATACGCAGTATTTT	CASQSGLRTDTQYF
TRBV7-2	-	many	TRBJ2-7	16	TGTGCCAGCAGCTTAGTCGGCGGGGACAGCTCCTACGAGCAGTACTTC	CASSLVGGDSSYEQYF
TRBV4-3	-	many	TRBJ1-1	15	TGCGCCAGCAGCCAAGGAGTAAGAGGGAACACTGAAGCTTTCTTT	CASSQGVRGNTEAFF
TRBV24-1	TRBD1	-	TRBJ2-1	16	TGTGCCACCAGTGACGGGGTCGAGACAGGGGAAACTGAGCAGTTCTTC	CATSDGVETGETEQFF
TRBV20-1	-	many	TRBJ2-3	15	TGCAGTGCTACCAGACCACAGGGTAGCACAGATACGCAGTATTTT	CSATRPQGSTDTQYF
TRBV11-2	TRBD2	-	TRBJ2-3	16	TGTGCCAGCAGCTTAAGTCTAGCGGGAGGCACAGATACGCAGTATTTT	CASSLSLAGGTDTQYF
TRBV5-8	TRBD1	-	TRBJ2-7	15	TGTGCCAGCAGCAGCAGACAGGGGAATGCTTACGAGCAGTACTTC	CASSSRQGNAYEQYF
TRBV7-9	-	many	TRBJ1-1	14	TGTGCCAGCAGCTTTGGACATCTGAACACTGAAGCTTTCTTT	CASSFGHLNTEAFF
TRBV29-1	TRBD1	-	TRBJ1-5	14	TGCAGCGTTGGTGGACAGGGACGCAATCAGCCCCAGCATTTT	CSVGGQGRNQPQHF
TRBV15	-	few	TRBJ2-3	15	TGTGCCACCAGCAGAGGAGGGTGGGCCACAGATACGCAGTATTTT	CATSRGGWATDTQYF
TRBV4-3	-	-	TRBJ2-7	13	TGCGCCAGCAGCCAAGAACGGGGGTGGGAGCAGTACTTC	CASSQERGWEQYF
TRBV10-3	-	few	TRBJ1-5	13	TGTGCCATCAGTGGTTCGGATAATCAGCCCCAGCATTTT	CAISGSDNQPQHF
TRBV9	-	-	TRBJ1-1	14	TGTGCCAGCAGCAAGGAAATCCCGGGCACTGAAGCTTTCTTT	CASSKEIPGTEAFF
TRBV28	-	many	TRBJ2-7	11	TGTGCCAGCGGTTTGGGCTACGAGCAGTACTTC	CASGLGYEQYF
TRBV20-1	TRBD2	few	TRBJ2-3	15	TGCAGTGCGGGACTAGCGGGGGAGTACACAGATACGCAGTATTTT	CSAGLAGEYTDTQYF
TRBV28	TRBD2	-	TRBJ2-5	16	TGTGCCAGCAGTCACGCACTAGCGGGGGGGCAAGAGACCCAGTACTTC	CASSHALAGGQETQYF
TRBV11-2	-	-	TRBJ2-2	15	TGTGCCAGCAGCTTAGTGTCTTCGAACACCGGGGAGCTGTTTTTT	CASSLVSSNTGELFF
TRBV5-1	-	few	TRBJ2-7	13	TGCGCCAGCAGCACGGGTAATTCCTACGAGCAGTACTTC	CASSTGNSYEQYF
TRBV20-1	-	-	TRBJ2-7	15	TGCAGTGCTAGAGATTTGGTCCGGGGGCCCTACGAGCAGTACTTC	CSARDLVRGPYEQYF
TRBV5-1	-	-	TRBJ2-1	13	TGCGCCAGCAGCTTGGGAGCCGATGGTGAGCAGTTCTTC	CASSLGADGEQFF
TRBV5-1	-	-	TRBJ1-6	15	TGCGCCAGCAGCTTATTATCCAGGAATAATTCACCCCTCCACTTT	CASSLLSRNNSPLHF
TRBV20-1	-	few	TRBJ2-3	15	TGCAGTGCTAGGCGGGGAGGAGATAGCACAGATACGCAGTATTTT	CSARRGGDSTDTQYF
TRBV29-1	-	-	TRBJ1-1	14	TGCAGCGTTGAGGTGAAGGGGATGAACACTGAAGCTTTCTTT	CSVEVKGMNTEAFF
TRBV5-1	TRBD2	-	TRBJ2-1	13	TGCGCCAGCAGCAAGGGACTAGCTAATGAGCAGTTCTTC	CASSKGLANEQFF
TRBV6-1	-	many	TRBJ1-5	13	TGTGCCAGCAGCACCGTTGGGGGCCAGCCCCAGCATTTT	CASSTVGGQPQHF
TRBV28	TRBD1	-	TRBJ2-7	15	TGTGCCAGCAGCGATCCGGGACAGGGCCCGTACGAGCAGTACTTC	CASSDPGQGPYEQYF
TRBV6-5	-	many	TRBJ2-7	14	TGTGCCAGCAGTTACCGGTCTCCCTCTACCGAGCAGTACTTC	CASSYRSPSTEQYF
TRBV4-3	-	few	TRBJ1-5	14	TGCGCCAGCAGCCAAGAAATAGATGCGCAGCCCCAGCATTTT	CASSQEIDAQPQHF
TRBV15	TRBD2	many	TRBJ2-3	16	TGTGCCACCAGCAGTCTAGTAGCGGGAGGGACAGATACGCAGTATTTT	CATSSLVAGGTDTQYF
TRBV28	TRBD2	many	TRBJ2-3	15	TGTGCCAGCAGTGTTAGCGGGAGAGGCACAGATACGCAGTATTTT	CASSVSGRGTDTQYF
TRBV20-1	-	few	TRBJ2-5	13	TGCAGTGCTAGTATGTGGCCCGGTCGGGCCCAGTACTTC	CSASMWPGRAQYF
TRBV4-3	-	many	TRBJ1-2	14	TGCGCCAGCAGCCAAGAGGGGACCGGGTATGGCTACACCTTC	CASSQEGTGYGYTF
TRBV29-1	TRBD2	-	TRBJ2-1	18	TGCAGCGTTGAAGCTTCACTAGCGGGAGTAGGGACCTACAATGAGCAGTTCTTC	CSVEASLAGVGTYNEQFF
TRBV12-3/TRBV12-4	-	many	TRBJ1-4	14	TGTGCCAGCAGTTTCTTCGGCAGTGGTGAAAAACTGTTTTTT	CASSFFGSGEKLFF
TRBV20-1	TRBD1	-	TRBJ2-1	12	TGCAGTGCTGCGGACAGGGGAAATGAGCAGTTCTTC	CSAADRGNEQFF
TRBV6-1	-	few	TRBJ1-1	15	TGTGCCAGCAGCCCGAACCACCCAGGGTACACTGAAGCTTTCTTT	CASSPNHPGYTEAFF
TRBV7-2	-	many	TRBJ2-1	14	TGTGCCAGCAGCCAGACCAAAGACGGACGGTTGCAGTTCTTC	CASSQTKDGRLQFF
TRBV28	TRBD2	many	TRBJ2-7	14	TGTGCCAGCAGCCCAGCGGGAGCCTCCTACGAGCAGTACTTC	CASSPAGASYEQYF
TRBV9	-	few	TRBJ2-1	14	TGTGCCAGCAGCGTAGGACGGGGGTACAATGAGCAGTTCTTC	CASSVGRGYNEQFF